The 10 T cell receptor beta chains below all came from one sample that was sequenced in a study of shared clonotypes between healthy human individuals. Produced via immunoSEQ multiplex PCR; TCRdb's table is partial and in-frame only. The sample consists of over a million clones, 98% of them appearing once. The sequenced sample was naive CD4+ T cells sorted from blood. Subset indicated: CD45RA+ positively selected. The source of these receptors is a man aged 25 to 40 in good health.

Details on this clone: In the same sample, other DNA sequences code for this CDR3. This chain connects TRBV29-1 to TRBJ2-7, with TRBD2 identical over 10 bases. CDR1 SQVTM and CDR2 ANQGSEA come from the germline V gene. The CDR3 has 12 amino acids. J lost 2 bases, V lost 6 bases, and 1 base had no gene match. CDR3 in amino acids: CSVGLAAYEQYF. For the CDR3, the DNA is TGCAGCGTCGGACTAGCGGCCTACGAGCAGTACTTC.

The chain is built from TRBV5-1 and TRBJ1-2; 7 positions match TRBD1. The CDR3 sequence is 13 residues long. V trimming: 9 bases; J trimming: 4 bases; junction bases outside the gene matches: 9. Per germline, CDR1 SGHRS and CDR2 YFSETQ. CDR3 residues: CATARDRAYGYTF. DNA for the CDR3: TGCGCCACGGCCCGGGACAGAGCCTATGGCTACACCTTC.

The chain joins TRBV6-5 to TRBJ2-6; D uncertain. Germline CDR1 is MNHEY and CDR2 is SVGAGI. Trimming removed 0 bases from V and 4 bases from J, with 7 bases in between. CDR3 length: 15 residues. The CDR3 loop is CASSYSLTGANVLTF. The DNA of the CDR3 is TGTGCCAGCAGTTACTCGCTAACCGGGGCCAACGTCCTGACTTTC.

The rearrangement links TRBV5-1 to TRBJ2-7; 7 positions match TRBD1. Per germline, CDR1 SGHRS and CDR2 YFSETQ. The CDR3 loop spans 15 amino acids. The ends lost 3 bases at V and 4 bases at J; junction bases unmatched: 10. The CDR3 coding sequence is TGCGCCAGCAGCTCCGGGTCAGGGGGTAGGTACGAGCAGTACTTC. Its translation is CASSSGSGGRYEQYF.

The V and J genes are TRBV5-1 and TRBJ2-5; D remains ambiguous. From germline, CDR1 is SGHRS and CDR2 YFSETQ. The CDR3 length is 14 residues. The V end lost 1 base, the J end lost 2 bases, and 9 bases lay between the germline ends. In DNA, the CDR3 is TGCGCCAGCAGCTTGTTTGCAATACAAGAGACCCAGTACTTC. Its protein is CASSLFAIQETQYF. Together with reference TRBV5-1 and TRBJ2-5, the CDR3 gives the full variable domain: KAGVTQTPRYLIKTRGQQVTLSCSPISGHRSVSWYQQTPGQGLQFLFEYFSETQRNKGNFPGRFSGRQFSNSRSEMNVSTLELGDSALYLCASSLFAIQETQYFGPGTRLLVL.

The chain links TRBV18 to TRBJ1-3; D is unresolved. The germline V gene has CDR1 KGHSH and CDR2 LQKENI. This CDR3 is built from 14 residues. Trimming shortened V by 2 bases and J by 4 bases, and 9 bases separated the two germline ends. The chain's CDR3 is CASSPRAPGNTIYF. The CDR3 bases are TGTGCCAGCTCACCAAGGGCGCCAGGAAACACCATATATTTT.

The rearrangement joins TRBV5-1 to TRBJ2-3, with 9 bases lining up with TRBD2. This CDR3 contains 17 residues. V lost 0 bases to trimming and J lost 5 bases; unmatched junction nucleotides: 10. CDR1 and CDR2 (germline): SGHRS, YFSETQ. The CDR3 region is CASSLEGLAGMGDTQYF. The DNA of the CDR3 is TGCGCCAGCAGCTTGGAGGGACTAGCCGGGATGGGAGATACGCAGTATTTT.

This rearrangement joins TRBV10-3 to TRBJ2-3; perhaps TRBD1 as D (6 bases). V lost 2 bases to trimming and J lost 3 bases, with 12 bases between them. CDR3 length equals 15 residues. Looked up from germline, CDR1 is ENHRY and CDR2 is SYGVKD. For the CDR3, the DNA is TGTGCCATCAGTGAGACAGGGACATCAACAGATACGCAGTATTTT. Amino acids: CAISETGTSTDTQYF.

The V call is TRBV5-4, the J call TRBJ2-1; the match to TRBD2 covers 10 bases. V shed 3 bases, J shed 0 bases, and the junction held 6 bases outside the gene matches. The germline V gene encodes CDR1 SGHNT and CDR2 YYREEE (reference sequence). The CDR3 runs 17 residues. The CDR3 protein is CASSSGLAASSYNEQFF. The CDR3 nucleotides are TGTGCCAGCAGCTCCGGACTAGCGGCTAGCTCCTACAATGAGCAGTTCTTC. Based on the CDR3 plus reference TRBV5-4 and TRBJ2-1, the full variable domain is ETGVTQSPTHLIKTRGQQVTLRCSSQSGHNTVSWYQQALGQGPQFIFQYYREEENGRGNFPPRFSGLQFPNYSSELNVNALELDDSALYLCASSSGLAASSYNEQFFGPGTRLTVL.

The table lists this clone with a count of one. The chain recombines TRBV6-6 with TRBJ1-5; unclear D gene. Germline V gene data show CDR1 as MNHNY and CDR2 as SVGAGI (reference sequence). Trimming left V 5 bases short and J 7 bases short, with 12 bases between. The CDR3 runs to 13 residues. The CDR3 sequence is CASSTQQRQPQHF. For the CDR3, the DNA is TGTGCCAGCAGTACACAACAGAGGCAGCCCCAGCATTTT.